Following are 28 T cell receptor beta chains from one sample sequenced in a study of OX40 agonist ivuxolimab in advanced cancers. Measured with immunoSEQ multiplex PCR; TCRdb has only the in-frame clones, and not every one. The sample gives about 78,000 clones, approximately 90% of which show up once; approximately 3% is in the top ten. The sequences come from CD4+ or CD8+ T cells sorted from blood, collected in a trial of the OX40 agonist ivuxolimab. These receptors came from an adult with an advanced solid tumor such as melanoma, head and neck, liver or kidney cancer.

On this clone: Within the sample, other DNA sequences also encode this same CDR3. This chain uses TRBV5-1 with TRBJ2-7; 8 positions agree with TRBD1. Germline CDR1 is SGHRS and CDR2 is YFSETQ. V shed 0 bases and J 7 bases; nucleotides not matched to a gene: 9. This CDR3 spans 15 amino acids. The CDR3 region is CASSLGGRGLGEQYF. CDR3 sequence (DNA): TGCGCCAGCAGCTTGGGTGGCAGGGGGCTGGGGGAGCAGTACTTC.

The V call is TRBV6-5, the J call TRBJ1-4; D may be TRBD1 (5 bases). This CDR3 has 16 amino acids. CDR1 and CDR2 from the germline V gene are MNHEY and SVGAGI. V was clipped by 5 bases and J by 8 bases, with 21 bases between them. This chain's CDR3 is CASSNFGGRGAEKLFF. CDR3 nucleotides: TGTGCCAGCAGTAACTTTGGGGGTCGAGGAGCGGAAAAACTGTTTTTT.

V gene TRBV9 combines with J gene TRBJ2-2; TRBD1 agrees at 8 bases. The germline V gene has CDR1 SGDLS and CDR2 YYNGEE. The V gene end was trimmed by 3 bases and the J gene end by 5 bases; junction bases not matched to a gene: 6. The CDR3 spans 15 residues. The CDR3 loop is CASSAGQGLTGELFF. In nucleotides, the CDR3 is TGTGCCAGCAGCGCCGGACAGGGTTTAACCGGGGAGCTGTTTTTT.

V gene TRBV6-1 combines with J gene TRBJ2-7; D is possibly TRBD2 (6 bases). CDR3 length: 15 amino acids. Germline V CDR1 and CDR2: MNHNS, SASEGT. V was pared by 1 base and J by 3 bases, with 13 bases between. This CDR3 is CASSEVGAGSYEQYF. CDR3 bases: TGTGCCAGCAGTGAAGTAGGGGCGGGGAGCTACGAGCAGTACTTC.

This chain joins TRBV5-1 and TRBJ2-2; the D gene is possibly TRBD1 (6 bases). Germline CDR1 SGHRS, CDR2 YFSETQ. The germline V and J ends were trimmed by 6 bases and 8 bases, with 20 bases remaining between them. The CDR3 is made up of 15 amino acids. DNA for the CDR3: TGCGCCAGCACCGTGATGGACAGTCTAACGGGGGAGCTGTTTTTT. It encodes CASTVMDSLTGELFF.

This clone was recorded only once. The CDR3: CASSQDQAKVAGGHNEQFF. Here the CDR3 DNA reads TGTGCCAGCAGCCAAGATCAGGCCAAAGTAGCGGGGGGTCACAATGAGCAGTTCTTC. The chain combines TRBV4-2 with TRBJ2-1; 10 bases line up with TRBD2. Trimming cost V 0 bases and J 5 bases; bases outside gene matches: 13. This CDR3 is built from 19 residues. Looked up from germline, CDR1 is LGHNA and CDR2 is YNFKEQ.

The DNA of the CDR3 is TGTGCCAGTGGACGTTTAGACACAGATACGCAGTATTTT. Its protein is CASGRLDTDTQYF. This sequence joins TRBV2 and TRBJ2-3; D is unresolved. The CDR3 consists of 13 residues. CDR1 is SNHLY and CDR2 is FYNNEI in the germline V gene. The ends were cut back, 9 bases at V and 2 bases at J, with 12 bases in the middle.

The gene calls are TRBV6-6 and TRBJ2-5; D remains unclear. Looked up from germline, CDR1 is MNHNY and CDR2 is SVGAGI (reference sequence). The CDR3 sequence is 12 residues long. Between the trimmed V and J ends, which lost 2 bases and 2 bases, there was a span of 3 bases. CDR3 region: CASSYAQETQYF. The CDR3 region has the DNA TGTGCCAGCAGTTACGCACAAGAGACCCAGTACTTC.

This rearrangement joins TRBV6-1 to TRBJ1-2, with D maybe TRBD1 (5 bases). CDR1 MNHNS and CDR2 SASEGT come from the germline V gene. This CDR3 spans 16 amino acids. The V and J ends lost 1 base and 3 bases respectively, with 15 bases between them. This CDR3 reads CASSEVGVLSYYGYTF. CDR3 nucleotide sequence: TGTGCCAGCAGTGAAGTGGGGGTACTGTCCTACTATGGCTACACCTTC.

This sequence joins TRBV11-2 and TRBJ1-3; a weak D match, TRBD1 (5 bases). This CDR3 has 13 residues. The ends were cut back, 5 bases at V and 3 bases at J, with 8 bases in the middle. The germline CDR1 and CDR2 sequences are SGHAT and FQNNGV. CDR3 nucleotides: TGTGCCAGCAGCCCGGGGGGTGGAAACACCATATATTTT. As protein: CASSPGGGNTIYF.

This clone was recorded once. This sequence joins TRBV30 and TRBJ1-2, with a weak D call TRBD1 (5 bases). The CDR3 length is 13 residues. The V gene's germline CDR1 is GTSNPN and CDR2 SVGIG (reference sequence). The CDR3 loop is CGLSNGANYGYTF. The DNA of the CDR3 is TGTGGCCTGTCAAACGGGGCGAACTATGGCTACACCTTC. The whole variable domain, filled in from reference TRBV30 and TRBJ1-2, reads SQTIHQWPATLVQPVGSPLSLECTVEGTSNPNLYWYRQAAGRGLQLLFYSVGIGQISSEVPQNLSASRPQDRQFILSSKKLLLSDSGFYLCGLSNGANYGYTFGSGTRLTVV.

This clone was seen a few times. J is TRBJ1-3 and V is TRBV25-1, with 8 bases identical to TRBD1. Germline CDR1 is MGHDK and CDR2 is SYGVNS. There are 13 residues in the CDR3. The V gene end was trimmed by 5 bases and the J gene end by 8 bases; junction bases not matched to a gene: 5. The CDR3 is CASSLQGGDTIYF. DNA for the CDR3: TGTGCCAGCAGTCTACAGGGGGGTGACACCATATATTTT. The entire variable domain, with the rest obtained from reference TRBV25-1 and TRBJ1-3, is as follows: EADIYQTPRYLVIGTGKKITLECSQTMGHDKMYWYQQDPGMELHLIHYSYGVNSTEKGDLSSESTVSRIRTEHFPLTLESARPSHTSQYLCASSLQGGDTIYFGEGSWLTVV.

The chain joins TRBV28 to TRBJ1-1; D gene ambiguous. Germline V gives CDR1 MDHEN, CDR2 SYDVKM. There are 15 residues in the CDR3. V was cut by 1 base and J by 1 base, with 10 bases left in between. CDR3 DNA: TGTGCCAGCAGTTTATTCGGGTTGGGGAACACTGAAGCTTTCTTT. Protein sequence: CASSLFGLGNTEAFF.

V and J are TRBV7-2 and TRBJ2-3; D not certain. CDR3 length: 14 residues. The V gene lost 3 bases and the J gene lost 6 bases, with 13 bases spanning the gap. CDR1 is SGHTA and CDR2 is FQGNSA in the germline V gene. As DNA, the CDR3 is TGTGCCAGCAGCTTCGGACCAGCTTCCGATACGCAGTATTTT. It specifies CASSFGPASDTQYF.

V and J are TRBV7-6 and TRBJ2-7; TRBD2 agrees at 10 bases. The ends lost 0 bases at V and 3 bases at J; junction bases unmatched: 8. This CDR3 comprises 17 residues. Germline-derived CDR1 and CDR2 are SGHVS and FNYEAQ. CDR3 in amino acids: CASSLADASGSIYEQYF. The CDR3 DNA reads as TGTGCCAGCAGCTTAGCGGACGCTAGCGGGAGTATCTACGAGCAGTACTTC.

The CDR3 reads CASSSHSGTGGLDTQYF. CDR3 coding DNA: TGCGCCAGCAGCTCCCACTCCGGGACAGGGGGATTGGATACGCAGTATTTT. V gene TRBV5-1 combines with J gene TRBJ2-3; TRBD1 aligns across 11 bases. Germline lookup yields CDR1 SGHRS and CDR2 YFSETQ. V trimming: 3 bases; J trimming: 6 bases; junction bases outside the gene matches: 12. The CDR3 extends over 17 amino acids.

The gene calls are TRBV5-4 and TRBJ2-5, with a possible D match to TRBD2 (5 bases). V gave up 3 bases and J gave up 6 bases, with 12 bases separating them. This CDR3 is 13 amino acids long. Germline CDR1 and CDR2: SGHNT and YYREEE (reference sequence). In DNA form, the CDR3 reads TGTGCCAGCAGCTGGAGGTGGGGAAAGACCCAGTACTTC. Translated: CASSWRWGKTQYF.

This chain connects TRBV4-1 to TRBJ2-3, with D perhaps matching TRBD2 (5 bases). The CDR3 covers 14 residues. Trimming removed 1 base from V and 6 bases from J, with 11 bases in between. Germline loops: CDR1 MGHRA, CDR2 YSYEKL. The CDR3 protein is CASSQGLAVDTQYF. The CDR3 DNA reads TGCGCCAGCAGCCAAGGGCTAGCTGTGGATACGCAGTATTTT.

J is TRBJ1-2 and V is TRBV11-2; D might be TRBD1 (5 bases). In germline, CDR1 is SGHAT, CDR2 FQNNGV. Trimming removed 0 bases from V and 8 bases from J, with 13 bases in between. CDR3 length equals 14 residues. The CDR3, as DNA: TGTGCCAGCAGCTTAGAGGGACGGGACCGGGGCTACACCTTC. This encodes CASSLEGRDRGYTF.

The chain joins TRBV5-1 to TRBJ1-1, with D hard to call. The germline CDR1 and CDR2 sequences are SGHRS and YFSETQ. The V and J ends lost 1 base and 6 bases respectively, with 13 bases between them. CDR3 length: 14 amino acids. In nucleotides, the CDR3 is TGCGCCAGCAGCTTGATTTCGGCAGCGGCTGAAGCTTTCTTT. Protein sequence: CASSLISAAAEAFF.

The chain employs TRBV11-2 and TRBJ2-7; D ambiguous. Deletions cut 4 bases from V and 4 bases from J, with 11 bases between. The CDR3 runs to 13 residues. Germline V gene lookup returns CDR1 SGHAT and CDR2 FQNNGV. CDR3: CASSSILYYEQYF. The DNA for the CDR3 is TGTGCCAGCAGCTCCATTCTATATTACGAGCAGTACTTC.

V gene TRBV29-1 combines with J gene TRBJ2-7, with 11 nucleotides matching TRBD2. The CDR3 runs 16 residues. Germline V gene sequence: CDR1 SQVTM, CDR2 ANQGSEA. J gave up 2 bases and V 6 bases, and 12 bases lay outside the gene matches. The CDR3 coding sequence is TGCAGCGTCGCTACCAGACTAGCGGGACCCCCCTACGAGCAGTACTTC. It yields the protein CSVATRLAGPPYEQYF.

The gene calls are TRBV7-2 and TRBJ2-5; 8 positions match TRBD1. V was clipped by 7 bases and J by 5 bases; unmatched bases: 12. Germline-derived CDR1 and CDR2 are SGHTA and FQGNSA. CDR3 length: 15 residues. CDR3 region: CASIPSPGGSETQYF. In DNA, the CDR3 is TGTGCCAGCATTCCGTCCCCAGGGGGCAGTGAGACCCAGTACTTC.

This chain uses TRBV10-3 with TRBJ1-4, with D possibly matching TRBD1 (5 bases). V was clipped by 4 bases and J by 8 bases, with 14 bases between them. This CDR3 spans 14 amino acids. Germline V gene lookup returns CDR1 ENHRY and CDR2 SYGVKD. The CDR3 DNA follows: TGTGCCATCAGTGGGCCGGGGCCGGGGGAAAAACTGTTTTTT. This sequence encodes CAISGPGPGEKLFF.

Here the CDR3 reads CAWSVRSGNTIYF. In DNA form, the CDR3 reads TGTGCCTGGAGTGTTCGCTCTGGAAACACCATATATTTT. This sequence joins TRBV30 and TRBJ1-3; D gene unclear. Trimming took off 0 bases at V and 0 bases at J, with 3 bases between the two ends. Germline CDR1 and CDR2: GTSNPN and SVGIG (reference sequence). CDR3 size: 13 residues.

V and J are TRBV7-9 and TRBJ2-1; 7 positions agree with TRBD2. The CDR3 sequence is 18 residues long. The germline CDR1 and CDR2 sequences are SEHNR and FQNEAQ (reference sequence). J gave up 0 bases and V 5 bases, and 13 bases lay outside the gene matches. CDR3 sequence: CASSPGGAGDSSYNEQFF. The CDR3 coding sequence is TGTGCCAGCAGCCCGGGGGGAGCAGGAGACAGCTCCTACAATGAGCAGTTCTTC.

V usage is TRBV10-2 and J usage is TRBJ1-5; 11 bases align to TRBD1. Germline trimming cut 6 bases from V and 5 bases from J; bases unmatched to any gene: 3. Germline-derived CDR1 and CDR2 are WSHSY and SAAADI. This CDR3 has 14 residues. Written as DNA, the CDR3 is TGCGCCAGCAGCGGACAGGGGGCAGATCAGCCCCAGCATTTT. Translating it yields CASSGQGADQPQHF.

This sequence joins TRBV7-6 and TRBJ1-2; no reliable D call. The CDR3 contains 18 residues. Germline V gene lookup returns CDR1 SGHVS and CDR2 FNYEAQ. V was pared by 1 base and J by 0 bases, with 18 bases between. The CDR3 DNA sequence: TGTGCCAGCAGCTTAGACCCTCCGAGCTCTTTCCCTAACTATGGCTACACCTTC. Translated: CASSLDPPSSFPNYGYTF.